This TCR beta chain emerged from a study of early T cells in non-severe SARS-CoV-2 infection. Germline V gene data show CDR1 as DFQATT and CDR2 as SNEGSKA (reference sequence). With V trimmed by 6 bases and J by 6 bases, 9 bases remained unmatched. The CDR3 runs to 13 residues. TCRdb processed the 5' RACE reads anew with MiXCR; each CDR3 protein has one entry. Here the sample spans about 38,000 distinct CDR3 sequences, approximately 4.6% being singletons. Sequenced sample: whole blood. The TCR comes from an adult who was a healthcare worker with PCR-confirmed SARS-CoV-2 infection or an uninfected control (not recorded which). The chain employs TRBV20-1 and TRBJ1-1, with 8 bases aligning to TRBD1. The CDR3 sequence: CSAHRQGSPEAFF. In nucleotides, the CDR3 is TGCAGTGCCCACCGACAGGGGAGCCCTGAAGCTTTCTTT.